The 18 T cell receptor beta chains given below trace back to one sample, sequenced in a study of OX40 agonist ivuxolimab in advanced cancers. Using immunoSEQ multiplex PCR, the repertoire was profiled, and TCRdb retains in-frame clones only, with some absent. The repertoire holds 74,000 or so clones, with 90% as singletons. The specimen comprised CD4+ or CD8+ T cells sorted from blood, sampled in a trial of the OX40 agonist ivuxolimab. Receptors were obtained from an adult with an advanced solid tumor such as melanoma, head and neck, liver or kidney cancer.

The chain couples TRBV7-2 to TRBJ1-2; weak D call: TRBD1 (5 bases). This CDR3 is built from 15 residues. Germline V CDR1 and CDR2: SGHTA, FQGNSA. V lost 0 bases, J lost 5 bases, and 13 bases lay in between. CDR3 loop: CASSLASEQVYGYTF. The CDR3 nucleotides are TGTGCCAGCAGCTTAGCATCAGAACAGGTTTATGGCTACACCTTC.

The V call is TRBV30, the J call TRBJ1-1; D uncertain. Per germline, CDR1 GTSNPN and CDR2 SVGIG (reference sequence). The V gene lost 5 bases and the J gene lost 0 bases, with 7 bases spanning the gap. This CDR3 comprises 12 residues. The CDR3 DNA follows: TGTGCCTGGGCTTACATGAACACTGAAGCTTTCTTT. Residues: CAWAYMNTEAFF.

The CDR3 nucleotides read TGTGCCAGCAGCTCCGCGGCCGGGGCCGAGACCCAGTACTTC. Protein sequence: CASSSAAGAETQYF. V is TRBV7-9 and J is TRBJ2-5; D is possibly TRBD1 or TRBD2 (5 bases each). This CDR3 has 14 amino acids. In germline, CDR1 is SEHNR, CDR2 FQNEAQ (reference sequence). The ends were cut back, 4 bases at V and 5 bases at J, with 14 bases in the middle.

CDR3 region: CASSEAGTLPGNTIYF. Written as DNA, the CDR3 is TGTGCCAGCAGTGAAGCGGGGACCCTCCCTGGAAACACCATATATTTT. The chain links TRBV6-1 to TRBJ1-3; D possibly corresponds to TRBD1 (5 bases). Trimming left V 0 bases short and J 2 bases short, with 11 bases between. The CDR3 length is 16 residues. Germline loops: CDR1 MNHNS, CDR2 SASEGT.

The V gene is TRBV5-4, the J gene TRBJ1-1; maybe TRBD1 (5 bases). Germline V CDR1 and CDR2: SGHNT, YYREEE (reference sequence). V was trimmed by 4 bases and J by 1 base, leaving 11 bases between them. The CDR3 length is 14 residues. The CDR3 sequence: CASSRGRANTEAFF. CDR3 in DNA: TGTGCCAGCAGCAGGGGCCGGGCGAACACTGAAGCTTTCTTT.

V and J are TRBV7-2 and TRBJ1-1, with a possible D match to TRBD1 (5 bases). Per germline, CDR1 SGHTA and CDR2 FQGNSA. The V end was cut by 2 bases, the J end by 4 bases, with 11 bases between. The CDR3 sequence is 14 residues long. The CDR3 reads CASSLIPGTTEAFF. As DNA, the CDR3 is TGTGCCAGCAGCTTAATCCCTGGGACCACTGAAGCTTTCTTT.

V is TRBV11-3 and J is TRBJ1-1; TRBD1 matches at 9 bases. The V gene end was trimmed by 5 bases and the J gene end by 1 base; junction bases not matched to a gene: 5. The CDR3 totals 15 residues. Germline-derived CDR1 and CDR2 are SGHNT and YENEEA. The CDR3 sequence: CASSILGQGNTEAFF. CDR3 bases: TGTGCCAGCAGCATCCTGGGACAGGGGAACACTGAAGCTTTCTTT. The complete variable domain, with remaining parts taken from reference TRBV11-3 and TRBJ1-1, reads EAGVVQSPRYKIIEKKQPVAFWCNPISGHNTLYWYLQNLGQGPELLIRYENEEAVDDSQLPKDRFSAERLKGVDSTLKIQPAELGDSAVYLCASSILGQGNTEAFFGQGTRLTVV.

This chain uses TRBV6-4 with TRBJ1-2; a possible D gene is TRBD1 (6 bases). The CDR3 is made up of 14 amino acids. Trimming shortened V by 2 bases and J by 8 bases, and 15 bases separated the two germline ends. Germline-derived CDR1 and CDR2 are MRHNA and SNTAGT. CDR3 nucleotide sequence: TGTGCCAGCAGTGACCAACAGGGTGTCGACGGCTACACCTTC. Its translation is CASSDQQGVDGYTF.

This chain connects TRBV4-1 to TRBJ2-1, with D unresolved. CDR1 is MGHRA, CDR2 YSYEKL, per germline. The V gene lost 5 bases and the J gene lost 7 bases, with 15 bases spanning the gap. The CDR3 consists of 14 residues. The DNA for the CDR3 is TGCGCCAGCAGCTGGGCCCCCTTCGGGAATGAGCAGTTCTTC. Translation gives CASSWAPFGNEQFF.

The chain couples TRBV5-1 to TRBJ2-6; 10 positions agree with TRBD2. CDR1 SGHRS and CDR2 YFSETQ come from the germline V gene. This CDR3 contains 18 residues. V lost 4 bases to trimming and J lost 4 bases; unmatched junction nucleotides: 11. The CDR3 region has the DNA TGCGCCAGCAGCCCCCAGGTAGCGGGAGGTTCCGGGGCCAACGTCCTGACTTTC. Its protein is CASSPQVAGGSGANVLTF. The complete variable domain, with remaining parts taken from reference TRBV5-1 and TRBJ2-6, reads KAGVTQTPRYLIKTRGQQVTLSCSPISGHRSVSWYQQTPGQGLQFLFEYFSETQRNKGNFPGRFSGRQFSNSRSEMNVSTLELGDSALYLCASSPQVAGGSGANVLTFGAGSRLTVL.

This chain connects TRBV5-1 to TRBJ2-4, with D possibly matching TRBD2 (5 bases). The V end lost 4 bases, the J end lost 7 bases, and 15 bases lay between the germline ends. There are 14 residues in the CDR3. CDR1 SGHRS and CDR2 YFSETQ come from the germline V gene. In DNA, the CDR3 is TGCGCCAGCAGCAGGGTCTTGGGAGACAACATTCAGTACTTC. Residues: CASSRVLGDNIQYF. The full variable domain, with the rest looked up from reference TRBV5-1 and TRBJ2-4, is KAGVTQTPRYLIKTRGQQVTLSCSPISGHRSVSWYQQTPGQGLQFLFEYFSETQRNKGNFPGRFSGRQFSNSRSEMNVSTLELGDSALYLCASSRVLGDNIQYFGAGTRLSVL.

The chain employs TRBV7-4 and TRBJ1-3; D is unresolved. CDR1 and CDR2 from the germline V gene are SGHVT and SQSDAQ. The CDR3 is made up of 15 amino acids. V lost 6 bases, J lost 3 bases, and 15 bases lay in between. CDR3 residues: CASSYGRHYGNTIYF. CDR3 in DNA: TGTGCCAGCAGTTACGGACGGCACTATGGAAACACCATATATTTT.

The CDR3 DNA is TGTGCCAGCAGCACAGTAGGAGGAAACTATGGCTACACCTTC. Residues: CASSTVGGNYGYTF. J is TRBJ1-2 and V is TRBV6-5; D is uncertain. Germline-derived CDR1 and CDR2 are MNHEY and SVGAGI. The CDR3 has 14 amino acids. V was shortened by 6 bases and J by 2 bases, with 13 bases between the two germline ends.

The CDR3 loop is CASSPGGLRSYNEQFF. In nucleotides, the CDR3 is TGTGCCAGCTCACCTGGGGGACTTCGCTCCTACAATGAGCAGTTCTTC. The chain couples TRBV18 to TRBJ2-1; D is possibly TRBD2 (6 bases). CDR3 size: 16 residues. Germline V gene data show CDR1 as KGHSH and CDR2 as LQKENI. Trimming removed 3 bases at V and 0 bases at J, with 12 bases between.

The CDR3 region is CASSLFHGSGYEQYF. CDR3 nucleotide sequence: TGTGCCAGCAGTTTGTTTCACGGGAGTGGGTACGAGCAGTACTTC. V usage is TRBV28 and J usage is TRBJ2-7; D is possibly TRBD2 (6 bases). The V gene's germline CDR1 is MDHEN and CDR2 SYDVKM. V was cut by 3 bases and J by 4 bases, with 16 bases left in between. CDR3 size: 15 residues.

The J gene is TRBJ2-7, the V gene TRBV5-6; D is ambiguous. There are 11 residues in the CDR3. Trimming took off 6 bases at V and 3 bases at J, with 7 bases between the two ends. In germline, CDR1 is SGHDT, CDR2 YYEEEE. The CDR3 DNA follows: TGTGCCAGCACCAGGTTCTACGAGCAGTACTTC. Translation: CASTRFYEQYF.

This rearrangement joins TRBV6-4 to TRBJ2-1, with 8 bases that match TRBD1. This CDR3 has 14 residues. Per the germline V gene, CDR1 is MRHNA and CDR2 is SNTAGT. With 6 bases clipped from V and 2 bases from J, the junction kept 3 bases outside the gene matches. The CDR3 loop is CASSQGAPYNEQFF. In DNA, the CDR3 is TGTGCCAGCAGCCAGGGGGCTCCCTACAATGAGCAGTTCTTC.

This chain links TRBV7-2 with TRBJ2-7, with 13 bases identical to TRBD2. The CDR3 consists of 16 residues. Germline CDR1 SGHTA, CDR2 FQGNSA. V lost 5 bases, J lost 3 bases, and 7 bases stayed unmatched. CDR3 sequence: CASSRRTSGSRYEQYF. The CDR3 DNA is TGTGCCAGCAGCCGGAGGACTAGCGGGAGTCGCTACGAGCAGTACTTC.